These 21 T cell receptor beta chains originate from one sample sequenced in a study of blood T cell repertoires in COVID-19. Sequenced by immunoSEQ multiplex PCR; TCRdb stores in-frame clones only, minus some. The sample includes approximately 150,000 clones, over 70% of them seen just once. Specimen: PBMCs or T cells enriched from blood (not recorded which). These receptor sequences come from a woman in her thirties or forties with acute COVID-19.

The chain couples TRBV27 to TRBJ2-1; D unresolved. Between the trimmed V and J ends, which lost 2 bases and 0 bases, there was a span of 5 bases. The CDR3 sequence is 14 residues long. Germline CDR1 is MNHEY and CDR2 is SMNVEV (reference sequence). CDR3: CASSLTSSYNEQFF. For the CDR3, the DNA is TGTGCCAGCAGTTTAACAAGCTCCTACAATGAGCAGTTCTTC.

This clone was seen a few times. The gene calls are TRBV7-2 and TRBJ2-7, with D possibly TRBD2 on 6 matching bases. The germline V gene encodes CDR1 SGHTA and CDR2 FQGNSA. V shed 2 bases and J shed 2 bases, with 13 bases lying between them. The length of the CDR3 is 15 residues. CDR3 bases: TGTGCCAGCAGCTTAAACGGGGGAGGTACCTACGAGCAGTACGTC. It codes for CASSLNGGGTYEQYV.

In its sample, this clone was seen a few times. The chain has TRBV6-5 and TRBJ2-7; 10 positions match TRBD1. V lost 6 bases to trimming and J lost 6 bases; unmatched junction nucleotides: 11. The CDR3 totals 15 residues. Germline CDR1 is MNHEY and CDR2 is SVGAGI. The CDR3 DNA follows: TGTGCCAGCAGCCTGAGGTGGACAGGGGGTGTCGAGCAGTACTTC. It translates to CASSLRWTGGVEQYF.

The chain employs TRBV5-1 and TRBJ2-3, with D tentatively TRBD2 (6 bases). V dropped 1 base and J dropped 4 bases, with 13 bases sitting between them. CDR1 is SGHRS and CDR2 is YFSETQ in the germline V gene. The CDR3 is 15 amino acids. The CDR3 loop is CASSLTSLRPDTQYF. CDR3 coding DNA: TGCGCCAGCAGCTTGACTAGCCTTAGGCCAGATACGCAGTATTTT. The full variable domain, with the rest looked up from reference TRBV5-1 and TRBJ2-3, is KAGVTQTPRYLIKTRGQQVTLSCSPISGHRSVSWYQQTPGQGLQFLFEYFSETQRNKGNFPGRFSGRQFSNSRSEMNVSTLELGDSALYLCASSLTSLRPDTQYFGPGTRLTVL.

The J gene is TRBJ1-1, the V gene TRBV10-2, with TRBD1 matching 8 bases. The trim removed 8 bases at V and 3 bases at J, leaving 5 bases unmatched. This CDR3 is 13 amino acids long. Per germline, CDR1 WSHSY and CDR2 SAAADI. The CDR3 region has the DNA TGCGCCAGCTCCCCGACAGGGGACACTGAAGCTTTCTTT. It encodes CASSPTGDTEAFF.

The table lists this clone with many counts. V and J are TRBV6-5 and TRBJ1-1; D is ambiguous. Looked up from germline, CDR1 is MNHEY and CDR2 is SVGAGI. The CDR3 has 15 amino acids. Deletions cut 0 bases from V and 1 base from J, with 9 bases between. The CDR3 sequence is CASSYSRQKNTEAFF. The DNA of the CDR3 is TGTGCCAGCAGTTACTCCAGGCAGAAGAACACTGAAGCTTTCTTT.

This clone appeared once. The V gene is TRBV27, the J gene TRBJ2-1; D is possibly TRBD2 (6 bases). This CDR3 region has 14 residues. Trimming took 5 bases from V and 3 from J, leaving 11 bases between them. In germline, CDR1 is MNHEY, CDR2 SMNVEV (reference sequence). CDR3 region: CASSVGGNYNEQFF. CDR3 nucleotide sequence: TGTGCCAGCAGTGTCGGAGGGAACTACAATGAGCAGTTCTTC.

J is TRBJ1-2 and V is TRBV11-2, with D unclear. CDR3 size: 15 residues. Germline assignment: CDR1 SGHAT and CDR2 FQNNGV. V gave up 0 bases and J gave up 7 bases, with 15 bases separating them. This CDR3 is CASSLDLTSGSGYTF. In nucleotides, the CDR3 is TGTGCCAGCAGCTTAGATCTTACCAGCGGATCTGGCTACACCTTC.

The V and J genes are TRBV4-1 and TRBJ2-7; TRBD2 matches 7 bases. The CDR3 loop spans 16 amino acids. Trimming took 1 base from V and 0 from J; bases not matched to a gene: 6. The germline gives CDR1 MGHRA, CDR2 YSYEKL. The CDR3 DNA reads TGCGCCAGCAGCCAAGCTTCGGGGGGTAGCTCCTACGAGCAGTACTTC. This sequence encodes CASSQASGGSSYEQYF.

The rearrangement uses TRBV10-3 and TRBJ1-2; TRBD1 might be the D (5 bases). Trimming shortened V by 3 bases and J by 3 bases, and 11 bases separated the two germline ends. CDR1 is ENHRY, CDR2 SYGVKD, per germline. The CDR3 is 14 residues long. The CDR3 DNA is TGTGCCATCAGTGACAGGACAAATGACTATGGCTACACCTTC. This codes for CAISDRTNDYGYTF.

J is TRBJ2-1 and V is TRBV10-3; 9 bases agree with TRBD2. V was clipped by 6 bases and J by 5 bases; unmatched bases: 14. The CDR3 has 17 residues. Germline assignment: CDR1 ENHRY and CDR2 SYGVKD. The CDR3 loop reads CAIREGLAGIRDNEQFF. The CDR3 bases are TGTGCCATCAGAGAGGGTCTAGCGGGAATTAGGGACAATGAGCAGTTCTTC.

The CDR3 bases are TGTGCCATCAGCCGCGACAGGGCGGGCAATCAGCCCCAGCATTTT. Its protein is CAISRDRAGNQPQHF. The chain joins TRBV10-3 to TRBJ1-5; TRBD1 matches 7 bases. The CDR3 is made up of 15 amino acids. CDR1 and CDR2 (germline): ENHRY, SYGVKD. V lost 6 bases and J lost 2; bases outside the gene matches: 7.

The chain has TRBV9 and TRBJ1-1, with D possibly TRBD1 on 5 matching bases. Germline values: CDR1 SGDLS, CDR2 YYNGEE. The CDR3 runs 16 residues. V lost 4 bases and J 6 bases, leaving 22 bases between the germline ends. Here the CDR3 DNA reads TGTGCCAGCAGCCCCAGCTCGGGGGAGGTGTTCGCTGAAGCTTTCTTT. Protein product: CASSPSSGEVFAEAFF.

This clone was counted once. The chain links TRBV5-1 to TRBJ2-5; 12 bases are a match to TRBD1. The CDR3 contains 16 residues. Looked up from germline, CDR1 is SGHRS and CDR2 is YFSETQ. With V trimmed by 0 bases and J by 5 bases, 5 bases remained unmatched. This chain's CDR3 is CASSLGDRGLRETQYF. In DNA, the CDR3 is TGCGCCAGCAGCTTGGGGGACAGGGGGCTTCGGGAGACCCAGTACTTC.

The chain links TRBV5-1 to TRBJ1-6, with D possibly TRBD1 on 5 matching bases. Germline loops: CDR1 SGHRS, CDR2 YFSETQ. The CDR3 is 15 amino acids. V lost 0 bases and J lost 5, with 9 bases in between. The DNA of the CDR3 is TGCGCCAGCAGCTTGGATGGACATGATAATTCACCCCTCCACTTT. This encodes CASSLDGHDNSPLHF.

The chain uses TRBV28 and TRBJ2-1; 7 bases fit TRBD2. The CDR3 covers 17 residues. CDR1 MDHEN and CDR2 SYDVKM come from the germline V gene. The V segment lost 5 bases and the J segment 2 bases; nucleotides outside the gene matches: 12. Here the CDR3 DNA reads TGTGCCAGCAGTCTTATTGGGGGAGGGGATACCTACAATGAGCAGTTCTTC. It encodes CASSLIGGGDTYNEQFF.

This clone appeared a few times. The chain uses TRBV5-4 and TRBJ2-3; possible D gene TRBD1, 5 bases. CDR1 and CDR2 (germline): SGHNT, YYREEE (reference sequence). Between the trimmed V and J ends, which lost 3 bases and 4 bases, there was a span of 9 bases. The length of the CDR3 is 13 residues. CDR3 residues: CASSSLGPDTQYF. The CDR3 region has the DNA TGTGCCAGCAGCTCCTTGGGGCCAGATACGCAGTATTTT.

The chain carries TRBV7-3 and TRBJ2-1, with D perhaps matching TRBD2 (5 bases). V lost 6 bases and J lost 8, with 20 bases in between. The V gene's germline CDR1 is SGHTA and CDR2 FQGTGA. The CDR3 spans 15 residues. In nucleotides, the CDR3 is TGTGCCAGCAGACCCTCCGGCACCTCCGGGGATGAGCAGTTCTTC. It translates to CASRPSGTSGDEQFF.

The chain carries TRBV10-3 and TRBJ1-2; no reliable D call. Germline V gene lookup returns CDR1 ENHRY and CDR2 SYGVKD. V lost 11 bases to trimming and J lost 3 bases, with 19 bases between them. This CDR3 comprises 14 residues. The CDR3 reads CAVSRSGEDYGYTF. The CDR3 DNA sequence: TGTGCCGTATCCCGATCCGGTGAGGACTATGGCTACACCTTC.

This chain links TRBV4-2 with TRBJ1-2, with 10 positions matching TRBD1. Germline loops: CDR1 LGHNA, CDR2 YNFKEQ. The CDR3 is 14 residues long. Trimming cost V 1 base and J 8 bases; bases outside gene matches: 4. The CDR3 protein is CASSQVGTGVGYTF. DNA of the CDR3: TGTGCCAGCAGCCAAGTTGGGACAGGGGTCGGCTACACCTTC.

The chain carries TRBV19 and TRBJ2-7, with D perhaps TRBD2 (5 bases). V was cut by 1 base and J by 5 bases, with 9 bases left in between. CDR3 length: 13 amino acids. In germline, CDR1 is LNHDA, CDR2 SQIVND (reference sequence). In DNA, the CDR3 is TGTGCCAGTAGTATAGTTGGAGGTCACGAGCAGTACGTC. It encodes CASSIVGGHEQYV.